This entry lists 8 T cell receptor beta chains sequenced from one sample in a study of shared clonotypes between healthy human individuals. Clones were read by immunoSEQ multiplex PCR, and TCRdb kept only the in-frame ones, dropping some. This sample has about 2.4 million clones; more than 90% occur once, and the top ten carry more than 0.12%. Sequenced: naive CD4+ T cells sorted from blood. Subset meaning: CD45RA+ positively selected. The source is a man between 18 and 35 years old in good health.

The sample holds a few counts of this clone. This chain joins TRBV21-1 and TRBJ1-5. TRBV21-1 is annotated as a pseudogene. CDR3 length: 17 amino acids. Written as DNA, the CDR3 is TGTGCCAGCAGGTATAAAAGGCAGGGCCTTCGGGGTCAGCCCCAGCATTTT. Translation gives CASRYKRQGLRGQPQHF.

This sequence joins TRBV19 and TRBJ2-1, with D possibly TRBD2 on 7 matching bases. In germline, CDR1 is LNHDA, CDR2 SQIVND (reference sequence). The CDR3 covers 18 residues. With 5 bases removed from V and 3 bases from J, the gap between germline ends came to 23 bases. The CDR3 loop reads CASSPKRGASGGYNEQFF. The CDR3 DNA is TGTGCCAGTAGTCCTAAAAGGGGGGCTAGCGGAGGCTACAATGAGCAGTTCTTC.

The chain joins TRBV25-1 to TRBJ2-2, with D uncertain. CDR1 and CDR2 (germline): MGHDK, SYGVNS. This CDR3 region has 15 residues. The V end lost 2 bases, the J end lost 4 bases, and 11 bases lay between the germline ends. The CDR3, as DNA: TGTGCCAGCAGTGAAGCCTCGGGCCCCACCGGGGAGCTGTTTTTT. Protein sequence: CASSEASGPTGELFF.

The chain couples TRBV6-5 to TRBJ2-5, with 8 bases that match TRBD2. This CDR3 has 15 amino acids. Germline CDR1 and CDR2: MNHEY and SVGAGI. Trimming removed 6 bases from V and 4 bases from J; junction bases left unmatched: 10. This CDR3 is CASSLSGGNGETQYF. The DNA of the CDR3 is TGTGCCAGCAGCCTCTCGGGGGGGAACGGAGAGACCCAGTACTTC.

The V gene is TRBV10-3, the J gene TRBJ1-4; D unclear. Germline loops: CDR1 ENHRY, CDR2 SYGVKD. V lost 4 bases, J lost 0 bases, and 9 bases lay in between. This CDR3 comprises 15 residues. The CDR3 loop is CAISAAGATNEKLFF. The CDR3 bases are TGTGCCATCAGTGCAGCGGGCGCAACTAATGAAAAACTGTTTTTT.

About this clone: This sample includes further DNA sequences coding for the same CDR3. J is TRBJ1-3 and V is TRBV9, with D unresolved. V shed 0 bases and J shed 0 bases, with 4 bases lying between them. Germline CDR1 SGDLS, CDR2 YYNGEE. This CDR3 has 14 residues. CDR3 bases: TGTGCCAGCAGCGTAGGACCCTCTGGAAACACCATATATTTT. It encodes CASSVGPSGNTIYF.

V is TRBV14 and J is TRBJ2-5; the D call may be TRBD1 or TRBD2 (5 bases each). V was pared by 1 base and J by 4 bases, with 13 bases between. In germline, CDR1 is SGHDN, CDR2 FVKESK. This CDR3 is 15 amino acids long. CDR3 sequence: CASSQVFGTVETQYF. CDR3 in DNA: TGTGCCAGCAGCCAAGTTTTCGGGACGGTAGAGACCCAGTACTTC.

The chain couples TRBV30 to TRBJ2-7, with TRBD1 matching over 11 bases. V trimming: 6 bases; J trimming: 3 bases; junction bases outside the gene matches: 4. CDR3 length equals 13 residues. Looked up from germline, CDR1 is GTSNPN and CDR2 is SVGIG (reference sequence). CDR3 DNA: TGTGCCTGCGCCGGGACAGGGGGCTACGAGCAGTACTTC. It translates to CACAGTGGYEQYF.